This T cell receptor beta chain was retrieved from a study of cytomegalovirus exposure and HLA in healthy donors. Turning to the study itself: Of roughly 400 genotyped donors, 80% to 85% grouped in the Caucasian-associated ancestry cluster. Study-wide points: The classifier was said to identify cytomegalovirus status with high specificity and sensitivity. Earlier analysis looked at TCR beta V segments, and most were productive about 90% or about 30% of the time. Later analysis reportedly placed an Asian-associated ancestry cluster below the roughly 700-donor mean in N-insertions.

The PCR had 60 Vbeta and 13 Jbeta primers. Sequencing was performed with immunoSEQ multiplex PCR; in TCRdb, only in-frame clones are kept and a portion is missing. The sample consists of around 140,000 clones, about 78% of them appearing once. About this clone itself: No antigen is known for it.

The TCR sequence derives from a female donor in good health and CMV-seronegative. The sample was PBMCs.

CDR3 DNA: TGTGCCAGCAGCTTATCCGCTGGGGGGGCGGGAGGGCCGGCAGATACGCAGTATTTT. It is translated as CASSLSAGGAGGPADTQYF. The gene calls are TRBV7-6 and TRBJ2-3, with TRBD2 matching over 9 bases. Looked up from germline, CDR1 is SGHVS and CDR2 is FNYEAQ. CDR3 length: 19 residues. Trimming cost V 2 bases and J 4 bases; bases outside gene matches: 16. Filled out from reference TRBV7-6 and TRBJ2-3, the complete variable domain reads GAGVSQSPRYKVTKRGQDVALRCDPISGHVSLYWYRQALGQGPEFLTYFNYEAQQDKSGLPNDRFSAERPEGSISTLTIQRTEQRDSAMYRCASSLSAGGAGGPADTQYFGPGTRLTVL.